This TCR beta chain appears in the sequencing data of a study of beta chain features in type 1 diabetes (dated by TCRdb to the late 2010s). Regarding the complete study: Mean age, gender distribution, total cell number and subset yield were not different between patients and healthy donors. A total of 107,917,701 sorted cells were examined across all samples, and a strong correlation was observed between cell number per subset and RNA yield. In the study, TCRB repertoires of sorted circulating CD4+ T cell subsets from recently diagnosed type 1 diabetes patients were compared with those of matched healthy donors. Naive and central memory subsets were obtained from all 30 or so donors, but regulatory and stem cell-like memory subsets were isolated from only 8 patients and about eight healthy donors.

On this clone: This clone's antigen is unknown. Base qualities are not recorded, but no much larger clone differs from it by a single base.

A single peripheral blood draw of roughly 0.11 L on average was collected from each donor into heparinised tubes. A BD FACSAria II was used to sort naive, central memory, regulatory and stem cell-like memory CD4+ T cells with a panel that included CD45RO, CCR7, CD25, CD127, CD95 and CD27. A purity above 95% was achieved for all sorted populations. PBMCs were isolated right away by Lymphoprep density gradient centrifugation and were stained directly, without culture. So that batch effects would be minimized, each experiment stained and sorted samples in pairs, pairing one healthy donor with one patient. All of the isolated RNA was reverse transcribed with the High Capacity cDNA Reverse Transcription Kit, so expressed TCRB transcripts were sequenced. Naive, central memory and regulatory T cell samples underwent deep immunoSEQ sequencing, averaging about 3.57 million total reads per sample. Sorted cells were lysed in RLT buffer and RNA was extracted with DNase-treated RNeasy Micro or Mini kits, depending on cell number. Each cell subset was processed on its own to prevent cross-contamination, while patient and healthy donor samples were processed together. The immunoSEQ multiplex PCR was used to amplify TCRB sequences from cDNA, generating 87-bp fragments that spanned the CDR3 region. Amplicons were sequenced on the Illumina HiSeq platform. Per the authors' processing: Synthetic template baselines were used to correct PCR bias computationally, reads within Hamming distance 2 were collapsed, and singletons that could not be merged were discarded. Reads were aligned against IMGT so that V, D and J genes, CDR3 length and insertions or deletions at six rearrangement sites could be assigned. Within each subset, clonotype counts were normalized to sorted cell number, after which true diversity and Gini coefficients were computed with the tcR R package. The overlap coefficient, calculated on TCRB nucleotide sequences, was used to measure repertoire sharing. TCRdb's version of the immuneACCESS table is confined to in-frame rearrangements and falls short of the full clone set. An unresolved V gene accounts for under half of the shortfall where checked; the remainder is of unknown origin. D and trimming come from the DNA, and the V and J calls and clone size come from that table. Across this sample there are tens of thousands of clones, with about 51% seen only once. 2.1% of the sample goes to the ten largest clones.

Overall results and qualifications from the work: A moderate but significant shortening of TCRB CDR3 length was observed in type 1 diabetes patients in all four CD4+ subsets. Patients with type 1 diabetes made fewer insertions and deleted more nucleotides at VDJ recombination sites, implying thymic rearrangement abnormalities. Sequencing cDNA rather than genomic DNA could over-represent highly expressing activated cells, although activation and CD3 levels did not differ between groups. Naive, central memory and regulatory TCRB repertoires appeared to be more alike among patients than among healthy donors. Because the HLA sub-analyses included only small numbers of individuals, any influence of HLA type on TCRB rearrangement was left unresolved. PCR might favor shorter templates, but patient and control samples were amplified and corrected together, so any skew would affect both groups equally.

V loses 8 bases of germline sequence and J loses 0 bases, and the interval between the two ends is 11 bases. The CDR3, from cysteine to phenylalanine, totals 15 residues. Solely the CDR3 DNA is kept, with 45 bases framed from the first base. CDR1 SNHLY and CDR2 FYNNEI are derived from the germline V gene. The rearranged chain carries TRBV2 and TRBJ2-6; the best D guess is TRBD2, with 5 bases matching. This sequence originates from a woman aged 18-29 years in good health. What was sequenced was Tregs from blood. The cell subset or site label, read with the paper, signifies: regulatory CD4+ T cells. The CDR3 region has the sequence CASAQLGSGANVLTF. At the DNA level, the sequence is TGTGCCAGCGCCCAACTAGGCTCTGGGGCCAACGTCCTGACTTTC.